Listed below are T cell receptor beta chains from one sample, sequenced in a study of post-analysis software for immune sequencing data. Each CDR3 protein is one row after TCRdb ran MiXCR on the PCR reads. The sample yields about 200,000 distinct CDR3 sequences, 29% seen once. The specimen sequenced was blood. The receptor source for this set is a girl aged 2-17 years with multiple sclerosis. CDR3s include the opening cysteine and the closing phenylalanine or tryptophan. D genes are given only for firm matches. Where a row states a size, it is once, few, many or the class of an expanded clone; other rows omit it.

V: TRBV10-3
D: .
size: few
J: TRBJ2-1
DNA: TGTGCCATCAGTGAGTTTTTTGGAGGGGGCAATGAGCAGTTCTTC
CDR3: CAISEFFGGGNEQFF

V: TRBV29-1
D: .
size: many
J: TRBJ1-2
DNA: TGCAGCGCTAGCACAGGGCCTGGCTACACCTTC
CDR3: CSASTGPGYTF

V: TRBV5-1
D: .
size: .
J: TRBJ1-6
DNA: TGCGCCAGCAGCCCGGGGGGGTTGAATAATTCACCCCTCCACTTT
CDR3: CASSPGGLNNSPLHF

V: TRBV4-1
D: .
size: .
J: TRBJ2-3
DNA: TGCGCCAGCAGCCAAGATTTTTTTCGGACAGATACGCAGTATTTT
CDR3: CASSQDFFRTDTQYF

V: TRBV15
D: TRBD2
size: few
J: TRBJ2-3
DNA: TGTGCCACCAGCAGAGTTCTAGCGGGCTCAGATACGCAGTATTTT
CDR3: CATSRVLAGSDTQYF

V: TRBV25-1
D: TRBD1
size: once
J: TRBJ2-5
DNA: TGTGCCAGCAGTGAATCCGGGACAGGGTTTGAGACCCAGTACTTC
CDR3: CASSESGTGFETQYF

V: TRBV25-1
D: .
size: .
J: TRBJ1-2
DNA: TGTGCCAGCAGTGAATTTGGCGGCAGCTATGGCTACACCTTC
CDR3: CASSEFGGSYGYTF

V: TRBV24-1
D: TRBD2
size: .
J: TRBJ2-1
DNA: TGTGCCACCAGTGACCCAAGCGGGAGGTCAGCCTACAATGAGCAGTTCTTC
CDR3: CATSDPSGRSAYNEQFF

V: TRBV11-2
D: TRBD1
size: .
J: TRBJ2-2
DNA: TGTGCCAGCAGCCCTGACTTAGACAGGGGGCTCACTTCGGGCGGGGAGCTGTTTTTT
CDR3: CASSPDLDRGLTSGGELFF

V: TRBV4-2
D: TRBD2
size: many
J: TRBJ2-1
DNA: TGTGCCAGCAGCCTACAGCGGGAGGGCCTGTATGAGCAGTTCTTC
CDR3: CASSLQREGLYEQFF

V: TRBV7-2
D: .
size: few
J: TRBJ1-5
DNA: TGTGCCAGCAGCTTCTACAGGGTTAATCAGCCCCAGCATTTT
CDR3: CASSFYRVNQPQHF

V: TRBV6-1
D: .
size: .
J: TRBJ1-5
DNA: TGTGCCAGCAGTTTCGGCAGGCCCGATCAGCCCCAGCATTTT
CDR3: CASSFGRPDQPQHF

V: TRBV5-1
D: TRBD2
size: .
J: TRBJ2-7
DNA: TGCGCCAGCAGCCCGGTTTGGCTAGCGGGGTCCTACGAGCAGTACTTC
CDR3: CASSPVWLAGSYEQYF

V: TRBV6-2/TRBV6-3
D: TRBD2
size: many
J: TRBJ2-1
DNA: TGTGCCAGCAGTTACGGTCTAGCGGGGATTGAGCAGTTCTTC
CDR3: CASSYGLAGIEQFF

V: TRBV5-1
D: TRBD1
size: .
J: TRBJ2-1
DNA: TGCGCCAGCAGACACCGGGACAGGGGATCCCAAAATGAGCAGTTCTTC
CDR3: CASRHRDRGSQNEQFF

V: TRBV7-9
D: TRBD1
size: many
J: TRBJ2-5
DNA: TGTGCCAGCAGCGGACGCCTCGGGACAGGGTTGAAGACCCAGTACTTC
CDR3: CASSGRLGTGLKTQYF

V: TRBV5-1
D: TRBD1
size: .
J: TRBJ1-1
DNA: TGCGCCAGCAGCAGCGGGACAGGGAGGAACACTGAAGCTTTCTTT
CDR3: CASSSGTGRNTEAFF

V: TRBV30
D: TRBD1
size: few
J: TRBJ1-2
DNA: TGTGCCTGGGGACAGGGCCCTGGCTACACCTTC
CDR3: CAWGQGPGYTF

V: TRBV7-2
D: TRBD2
size: .
J: TRBJ2-1
DNA: TGTGCCAGCAGCCTCCTGGGGACTAGCTCCTACAATGAGCAGTTCTTC
CDR3: CASSLLGTSSYNEQFF

V: TRBV5-1
D: .
size: .
J: TRBJ2-5
DNA: TGCGCCAGCAGCTCGGCGGGACAGACATTGGAGACCCAGTACTTC
CDR3: CASSSAGQTLETQYF

V: TRBV12-3/TRBV12-4
D: .
size: .
J: TRBJ1-5
DNA: TGTGCCAGCAGTTTGGACGCGACAAGTCGACAGCCCCAGCATTTT
CDR3: CASSLDATSRQPQHF

V: TRBV12-3/TRBV12-4
D: TRBD1
size: .
J: TRBJ1-2
DNA: TGTGCCAGCAGTTGGACAGGGGCCCGCAACTATGGCTACACCTTC
CDR3: CASSWTGARNYGYTF